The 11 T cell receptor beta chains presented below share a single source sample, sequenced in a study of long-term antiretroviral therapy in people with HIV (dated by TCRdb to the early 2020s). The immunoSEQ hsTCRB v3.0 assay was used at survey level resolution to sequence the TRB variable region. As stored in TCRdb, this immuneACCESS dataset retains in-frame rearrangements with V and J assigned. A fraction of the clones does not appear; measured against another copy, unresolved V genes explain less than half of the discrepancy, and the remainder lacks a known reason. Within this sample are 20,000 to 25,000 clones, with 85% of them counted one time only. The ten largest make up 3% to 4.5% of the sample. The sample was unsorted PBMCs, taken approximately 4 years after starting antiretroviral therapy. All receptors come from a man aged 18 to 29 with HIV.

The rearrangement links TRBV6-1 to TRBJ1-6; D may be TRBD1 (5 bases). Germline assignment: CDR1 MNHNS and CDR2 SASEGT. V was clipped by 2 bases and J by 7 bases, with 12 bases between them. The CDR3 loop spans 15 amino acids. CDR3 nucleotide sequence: TGTGCCAGCAGTGAACTTGACGGGGGGAATTCACCCCTCCACTTT. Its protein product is CASSELDGGNSPLHF.

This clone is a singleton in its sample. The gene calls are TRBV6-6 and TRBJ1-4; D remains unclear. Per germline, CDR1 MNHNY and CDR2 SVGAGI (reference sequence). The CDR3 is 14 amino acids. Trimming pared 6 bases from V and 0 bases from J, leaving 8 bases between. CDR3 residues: CASSRVATNEKLFF. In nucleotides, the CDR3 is TGTGCCAGCAGCCGAGTTGCAACTAATGAAAAACTGTTTTTT.

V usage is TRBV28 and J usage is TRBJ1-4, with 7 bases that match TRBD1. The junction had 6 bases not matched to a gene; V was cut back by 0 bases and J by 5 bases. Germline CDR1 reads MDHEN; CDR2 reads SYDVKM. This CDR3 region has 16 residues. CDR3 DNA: TGTGCCAGCAGTTTATGGGGACAGCCCTCAAATGAAAAACTGTTTTTT. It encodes CASSLWGQPSNEKLFF.

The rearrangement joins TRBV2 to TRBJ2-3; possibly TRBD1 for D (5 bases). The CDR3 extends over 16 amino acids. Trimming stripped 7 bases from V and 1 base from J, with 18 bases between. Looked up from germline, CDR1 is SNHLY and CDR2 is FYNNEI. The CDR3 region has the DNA TGTGCCAGCAAAATCCAGGCAGGGCTACGCACAGATACGCAGTATTTT. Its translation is CASKIQAGLRTDTQYF.

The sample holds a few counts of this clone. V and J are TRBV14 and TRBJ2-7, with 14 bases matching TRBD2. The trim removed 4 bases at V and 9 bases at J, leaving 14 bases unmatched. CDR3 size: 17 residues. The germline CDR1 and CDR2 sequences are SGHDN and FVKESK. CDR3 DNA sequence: TGTGCCAGCAGCCCCCGGACTAGCGGGGGGTCTCGGGGAGCGCAGTACTTC. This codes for CASSPRTSGGSRGAQYF.

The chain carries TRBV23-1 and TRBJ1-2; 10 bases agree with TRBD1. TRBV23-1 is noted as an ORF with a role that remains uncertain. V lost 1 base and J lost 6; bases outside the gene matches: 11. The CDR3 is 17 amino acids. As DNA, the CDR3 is TGCGCCAGCAGTCAATGGGACAGGGGTTGCGATTCGGATGGCTACACCTTC. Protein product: CASSQWDRGCDSDGYTF.

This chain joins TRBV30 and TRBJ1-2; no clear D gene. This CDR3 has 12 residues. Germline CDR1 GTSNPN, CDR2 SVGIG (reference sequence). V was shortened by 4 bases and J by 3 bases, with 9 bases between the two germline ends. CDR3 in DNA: TGTGCCTGGAAGATGGTCTACTATGGCTACACCTTC. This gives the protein CAWKMVYYGYTF.

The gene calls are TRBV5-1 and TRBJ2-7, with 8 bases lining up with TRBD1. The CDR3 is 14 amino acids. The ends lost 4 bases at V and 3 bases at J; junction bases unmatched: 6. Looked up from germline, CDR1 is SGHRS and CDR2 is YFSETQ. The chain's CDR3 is CASSRGQGYYEQYF. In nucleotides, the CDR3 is TGCGCCAGCAGCCGTGGACAGGGCTACTACGAGCAGTACTTC.

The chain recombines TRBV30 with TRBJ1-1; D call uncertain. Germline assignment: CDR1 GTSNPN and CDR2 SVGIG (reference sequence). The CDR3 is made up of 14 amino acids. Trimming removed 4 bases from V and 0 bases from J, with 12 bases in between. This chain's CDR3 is CAWIREIMNTEAFF. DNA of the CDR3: TGTGCCTGGATTCGGGAAATCATGAACACTGAAGCTTTCTTT.

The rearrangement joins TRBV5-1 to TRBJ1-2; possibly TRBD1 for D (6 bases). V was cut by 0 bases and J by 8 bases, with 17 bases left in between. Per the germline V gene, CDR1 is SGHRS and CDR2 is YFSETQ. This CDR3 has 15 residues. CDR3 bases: TGCGCCAGCAGCTTGGGGCAGGGGAGAATTGACGGCTACACCTTC. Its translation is CASSLGQGRIDGYTF. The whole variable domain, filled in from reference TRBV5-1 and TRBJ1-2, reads KAGVTQTPRYLIKTRGQQVTLSCSPISGHRSVSWYQQTPGQGLQFLFEYFSETQRNKGNFPGRFSGRQFSNSRSEMNVSTLELGDSALYLCASSLGQGRIDGYTFGSGTRLTVV.

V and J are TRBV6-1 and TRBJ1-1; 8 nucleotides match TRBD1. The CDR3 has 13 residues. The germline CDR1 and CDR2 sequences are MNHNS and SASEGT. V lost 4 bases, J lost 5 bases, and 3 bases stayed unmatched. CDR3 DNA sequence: TGTGCCAGCAGTGTGGACAGGGAGACTGAAGCTTTCTTT. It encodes CASSVDRETEAFF.